This T cell receptor beta chain stems from a study of blood T cell repertoires in COVID-19. The protocol was immunoSEQ multiplex PCR, while the TCRdb copy is restricted to in-frame clones and leaves out a portion. The table lists around 250,000 clones, around nine tenths of them singletons. This clone was detected only a few times. The same CDR3 is also encoded by other DNA sequences in this sample. V lost 5 bases and J 4 bases, leaving 6 bases between the germline ends. The CDR3 consists of 12 residues. Germline CDR1 SEHNR, CDR2 FQNEAQ (reference sequence). Sequenced sample: peripheral blood. The TCR was taken from a woman in her seventies with active or convalescent COVID-19. The rearrangement joins TRBV7-9 to TRBJ1-5; D not certain. CDR3 residues: CASSLLNQPQHF. CDR3 bases: TGTGCCAGCAGCCTCCTGAATCAGCCCCAGCATTTT.